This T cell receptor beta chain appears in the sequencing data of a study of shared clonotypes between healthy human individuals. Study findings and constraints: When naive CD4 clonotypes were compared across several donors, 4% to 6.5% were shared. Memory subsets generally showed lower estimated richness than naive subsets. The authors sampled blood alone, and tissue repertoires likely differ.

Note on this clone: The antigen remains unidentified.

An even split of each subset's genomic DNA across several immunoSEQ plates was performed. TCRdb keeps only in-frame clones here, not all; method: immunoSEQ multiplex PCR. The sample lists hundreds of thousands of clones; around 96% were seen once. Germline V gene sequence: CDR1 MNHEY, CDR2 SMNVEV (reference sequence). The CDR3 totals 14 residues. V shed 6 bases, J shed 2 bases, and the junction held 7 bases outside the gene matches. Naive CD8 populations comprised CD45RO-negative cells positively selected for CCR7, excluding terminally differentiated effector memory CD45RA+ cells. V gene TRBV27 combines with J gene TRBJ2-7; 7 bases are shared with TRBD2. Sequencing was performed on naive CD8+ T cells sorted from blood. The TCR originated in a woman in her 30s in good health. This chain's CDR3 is CASRPSGTTYEQYF. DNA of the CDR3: TGTGCCAGCAGGCCCAGCGGGACCACCTACGAGCAGTACTTC.